Presented here are 12 T cell receptor beta chains from one specimen sequenced in a study of vaccination effects on CD4 cells after COVID-19. Libraries were prepared by immunoSEQ multiplex PCR; TCRdb keeps only in-frame clonotypes and omits some of them. The sample lists fewer than 40,000 clones, approximately 70% occurring once. Once cultured for about 9 days, the cells underwent separation to obtain CD4+ T cells. No cognate antigen is known for these TCRs. The source material was CD4+ T cells from PBMCs cultured without peptide, sampled before COVID-19 vaccination. These receptors originate from a human donor who received a COVID-19 vaccine.

This chain uses TRBV29-1 with TRBJ2-7; D not certain. This CDR3 is built from 14 residues. Trimming left V 4 bases short and J 3 bases short, with 16 bases between. The germline CDR1 and CDR2 sequences are SQVTM and ANQGSEA. The CDR3 region is CSVVSLQSGYEQYF. The CDR3 DNA follows: TGCAGCGTTGTGAGCCTGCAGTCCGGCTACGAGCAGTACTTC.

The V gene is TRBV7-2, the J gene TRBJ2-7; TRBD1 matches at 7 bases. V was clipped by 7 bases and J by 3 bases; unmatched bases: 18. The length of the CDR3 is 17 residues. Germline CDR1 is SGHTA and CDR2 is FQGNSA. The CDR3 DNA is TGTGCCAGCACCCCTCACTCGGGAACAGGGGTTTTCTACGAGCAGTACTTC. Its translation is CASTPHSGTGVFYEQYF.

This clone appeared a few times. This chain links TRBV3-1 (or the pseudogene TRBV3-2) with TRBJ1-4, with D perhaps matching TRBD1 (5 bases). CDR3 length equals 15 residues. CDR1 and CDR2 from the germline V gene are LGHDT and YNNKEL (reference sequence). V lost 0 bases and J lost 7, with 12 bases in between. Here the CDR3 reads CASSQDAGMGEKLFF. CDR3 coding DNA: TGTGCCAGCAGCCAAGACGCAGGGATGGGTGAAAAACTGTTTTTT.

The V and J genes are TRBV5-8 and TRBJ2-2; 7 nucleotides line up with TRBD1. Germline CDR1 reads SGHTS; CDR2 reads YDEGEE. CDR3 length: 14 residues. V dropped 8 bases and J dropped 0; count of bases not matched to a gene: 4. The CDR3 loop reads CARTGTANTGELFF. In nucleotides, the CDR3 is TGTGCCAGGACCGGGACAGCGAACACCGGGGAGCTGTTTTTT.

The chain carries TRBV6-5 and TRBJ2-7; tentative D call: TRBD1 (6 bases). The germline V gene encodes CDR1 MNHEY and CDR2 SVGAGI. Trimming cost V 5 bases and J 6 bases, with 17 bases left between them. The CDR3 length is 14 residues. CDR3 nucleotide sequence: TGTGCCAGCAGTCCTAGACAGGTTCGGAGCGAGCAGTACTTC. Translated: CASSPRQVRSEQYF.

The chain carries TRBV10-3 and TRBJ2-2, with D maybe TRBD2 (5 bases). Trimming took off 8 bases at V and 5 bases at J, with 12 bases between the two ends. Germline CDR1 and CDR2: ENHRY and SYGVKD. The CDR3 has 13 residues. The CDR3 DNA follows: TGTGCCATCGCAAGCGGCGAAACCGGGGAGCTGTTTTTT. Its translation: CAIASGETGELFF.

V is TRBV7-9 and J is TRBJ1-2; a possible D gene is TRBD1 (5 bases). The CDR3 totals 12 residues. Deletions cut 8 bases from V and 8 bases from J, with 15 bases between. Per the germline V gene, CDR1 is SEHNR and CDR2 is FQNEAQ (reference sequence). The CDR3, as DNA: TGTGCCAGCTCCCCAGGGAGAGTGGGCTACACCTTC. Encoded protein: CASSPGRVGYTF.

CDR3 in amino acids: CASSGRGRNTEAFF. The CDR3 DNA reads TGTGCCAGCAGTGGCAGGGGGCGGAACACTGAAGCTTTCTTT. J is TRBJ1-1 and V is TRBV2; 8 nucleotides match TRBD1. From germline, CDR1 is SNHLY and CDR2 FYNNEI. CDR3 length: 14 residues. V lost 4 bases to trimming and J lost 1 base; unmatched junction nucleotides: 2. Full variable domain (missing parts from reference TRBV2 and TRBJ1-1): EPEVTQTPSHQVTQMGQEVILRCVPISNHLYFYWYRQILGQKVEFLVSFYNNEISEKSEIFDDQFSVERPDGSNFTLKIRSTKLEDSAMYFCASSGRGRNTEAFFGQGTRLTVV.

The rearrangement links TRBV2 to TRBJ1-5, with 7 positions matching TRBD1. The V gene's germline CDR1 is SNHLY and CDR2 FYNNEI. J gave up 5 bases and V 6 bases, and 7 bases lay outside the gene matches. The CDR3 consists of 14 residues. CDR3 region: CASRYMDRYQPQHF. CDR3 nucleotide sequence: TGTGCCAGCAGGTACATGGACAGGTATCAGCCCCAGCATTTT.

The chain employs TRBV7-2 and TRBJ2-1; possibly TRBD1 or TRBD2 for D (5 bases each). Trimming pared 5 bases from V and 4 bases from J, leaving 15 bases between. This CDR3 has 15 residues. From germline, CDR1 is SGHTA and CDR2 FQGNSA. The CDR3 loop reads CASSARWGGYNEQFF. DNA for the CDR3: TGTGCCAGCAGCGCACGGTGGGGCGGGTACAATGAGCAGTTCTTC.

The V call is TRBV5-5, the J call TRBJ1-1; D is unresolved. The germline V gene has CDR1 SGHKS and CDR2 YYEKEE (reference sequence). Trimming pared 4 bases from V and 0 bases from J, leaving 7 bases between. The CDR3 has 13 residues. The CDR3 nucleotides read TGTGCCAGCAGCCAAGACATGAACACTGAAGCTTTCTTT. Protein product: CASSQDMNTEAFF.

The CDR3 loop is CASSGLAGGSLLAKNIQYF. Here the CDR3 DNA reads TGTGCCAGTAGCGGACTAGCGGGGGGCTCGCTACTAGCCAAAAACATTCAGTACTTC. The rearrangement links TRBV19 to TRBJ2-4, with 14 bases aligning to TRBD2. V lost 6 bases and J lost 0; bases outside the gene matches: 10. The CDR3 has 19 amino acids. CDR1 LNHDA and CDR2 SQIVND come from the germline V gene (reference sequence).